This TCR beta chain was retrieved from a study of blood T cells in healthy people across ages. Across the study: Roughly one uniquely barcoded beta molecule per two T cells was captured.

The CDR3 spans 15 residues. Germline CDR1 SQVTM, CDR2 ANQGSEA. Trimming at V came to 6 bases and at J to 3 bases, leaving 7 bases not matched to a gene. Study-wide results and limits: TCR beta diversity tracked closely with naive T cell percentage. PBMCs were not sorted, which prevented a conclusive comparison of naive versus antigen-experienced cells.

Through a sample-barcoded 5' primer and a J-beta primer mix, a second PCR was run for roughly 6 to 11 cycles. All cDNA molecules were each tagged by a template-switch adaptor with 12 random nucleotides. TCRdb analysed the 5' RACE reads with MiXCR anew, one entry per CDR3 protein. This sample carries about 730,000 distinct CDR3 sequences, around 46% of them seen once, and the ten largest clones take 20% to 25%. Regarding this clonotype: Its antigen is not known.

The sequencing sample was made of blood. The receptor comes from a woman aged 55-69 years in good health. The chain uses TRBV29-1 and TRBJ2-1; 11 nucleotides align to TRBD2. Here the CDR3 DNA reads TGCAGCGTGTGCCTAGCGGGAGGTCGCTACAATGAGCAGTTCTTC. Encoded protein: CSVCLAGGRYNEQFF.